This is a list of T cell receptor beta chains from one sample in a study of early T cells in non-severe SARS-CoV-2 infection. From the 5' RACE reads, TCRdb called clonotypes with MiXCR, one entry per CDR3 protein. The repertoire has under 95,000 distinct CDR3 sequences, approximately 12% of them found once; the top ten carry roughly 3.6%. Sequenced sample: whole blood. The receptor set was obtained from an adult who was a healthcare worker with PCR-confirmed SARS-CoV-2 infection or an uninfected control (not recorded which). Both conserved end residues are part of each CDR3. A D gene is named only where the DNA matches it firmly. Rows give clone size only sometimes, using once, few, many, or a class for an expanded clone.

D	length	J	V	size	CDR3	DNA
NA	14	TRBJ1-1	TRBV5-1	few	CASSLGGRSTEAFF	TGCGCCAGCAGCTTAGGGGGGCGAAGTACTGAAGCTTTCTTT
NA	13	TRBJ1-1	TRBV25-1	few	CASSSPWNTEAFF	TGTGCCAGCAGTTCTCCGTGGAACACTGAAGCTTTCTTT
NA	15	TRBJ1-1	TRBV5-1	few	CASSLGDNRNTEAFF	TGCGCCAGCAGCTTGGGGGACAATCGAAACACTGAAGCTTTCTTT
NA	14	TRBJ2-3	TRBV28	many	CASKGGGSTDTQYF	TGTGCCAGCAAGGGGGGAGGGAGTACAGATACGCAGTATTTT
NA	13	TRBJ1-6	TRBV30	few	CAWSGSVGSPLHF	TGTGCCTGGAGTGGTTCGGTAGGATCACCCCTCCACTTT
NA	14	TRBJ2-1	TRBV20-1	many	CSVEGGKSYNEQFF	TGCAGTGTGGAAGGGGGGAAGTCCTACAATGAGCAGTTCTTC
TRBD2	14	TRBJ2-7	TRBV9	few	CASSGLAGSYEQYF	TGTGCCAGCAGCGGGCTAGCGGGGTCCTACGAGCAGTACTTC
NA	14	TRBJ2-7	TRBV28	many	CASSLYSSGDEQYF	TGTGCCAGCAGTTTATACTCGTCTGGGGACGAGCAGTACTTC
NA	12	TRBJ2-3	TRBV5-1	few	CASSAPTDTQYF	TGCGCCAGCAGCGCTCCCACAGATACGCAGTATTTT
NA	13	TRBJ1-5	TRBV29-1	many	CSVVGDSNQPQHF	TGCAGCGTTGTGGGCGATAGCAATCAGCCCCAGCATTTT
NA	13	TRBJ1-2	TRBV10-3	few	CAISQQGYYGYTF	TGTGCCATCAGTCAACAGGGCTACTATGGCTACACCTTC
NA	15	TRBJ2-1	TRBV11-3	NA	CASSLGTWSGNEQFF	TGTGCCAGCAGCTTGGGGACTTGGAGCGGCAATGAGCAGTTCTTC
NA	16	TRBJ2-2	TRBV6-5	few	CASSYSKTPRPGELFF	TGTGCCAGCAGTTACTCGAAAACTCCTCGGCCCGGGGAGCTGTTTTTT
TRBD1	12	TRBJ2-5	TRBV20-1	many	CSAADRGETQYF	TGCAGTGCCGCGGACAGGGGGGAGACCCAGTACTTC
NA	15	TRBJ2-2	TRBV7-9	many	CASSFGTYETGELFF	TGTGCCAGCAGCTTCGGCACTTACGAGACCGGGGAGCTGTTTTTT
NA	13	TRBJ2-2	TRBV11-3	NA	CASSSSSTGELFF	TGTGCCAGCAGCTCCTCTTCCACCGGGGAGCTGTTTTTT
NA	13	TRBJ2-7	TRBV20-1	many	CSAHKNNIYEQYF	TGCAGTGCTCACAAGAACAACATCTACGAGCAGTACTTC
TRBD2	16	TRBJ2-2	TRBV5-1	NA	CASSFSGGSVSGELFF	TGCGCCAGCAGCTTTTCGGGCGGGAGTGTGTCCGGGGAGCTGTTTTTT
NA	14	TRBJ2-7	TRBV12-3/TRBV12-4	NA	CASSPGRVLYEQYF	TGTGCCAGCAGCCCGGGGAGAGTTCTCTACGAGCAGTACTTC
NA	15	TRBJ2-3	TRBV28	few	CASSKPGSRQGTQYF	TGTGCCAGCAGTAAACCGGGATCTCGGCAGGGTACGCAGTATTTT
NA	13	TRBJ1-2	TRBV3-1	once	CASSQNANYGYTF	TGTGCCAGCAGCCAGAATGCTAACTATGGCTACACCTTC
NA	12	TRBJ1-1	TRBV29-1	NA	CSAQMENTEAFF	TGCAGCGCCCAGATGGAGAACACTGAAGCTTTCTTT
TRBD1	15	TRBJ2-1	TRBV27	few	CASSFAGTGYNEQFF	TGTGCCAGCAGTTTCGCCGGGACAGGGTACAATGAGCAGTTCTTC
TRBD1	13	TRBJ2-1	TRBV18	few	CASSLGQEGVQFF	TGTGCCAGCTCACTAGGACAGGAAGGGGTGCAGTTCTTC
NA	14	TRBJ2-1	TRBV28	few	CASRSMRDYREQFF	TGTGCCAGCAGAAGCATGCGCGATTATCGTGAGCAGTTCTTC
TRBD2	18	TRBJ2-5	TRBV20-1	few	CSAGNLGLAGERGETQYF	TGCAGTGCTGGAAACCTGGGACTAGCGGGAGAGAGAGGAGAGACCCAGTACTTC
TRBD2	17	TRBJ2-2	TRBV19	many	CASRIILAGANTGELFF	TGTGCCAGTAGGATAATACTAGCGGGAGCGAACACCGGGGAGCTGTTTTTT
TRBD2	14	TRBJ2-2	TRBV4-2	NA	CASSWSGSTGELFF	TGTGCCAGCAGCTGGAGCGGGAGCACCGGGGAGCTGTTTTTT
NA	14	TRBJ1-1	TRBV7-6	NA	CASSLYGVNTEAFF	TGTGCCAGCAGCCTGTACGGGGTGAACACTGAAGCTTTCTTT
NA	14	TRBJ1-1	TRBV3-1	NA	CASSQYRQGKEAFF	TGTGCCAGCAGCCAATACCGGCAGGGAAAAGAAGCTTTCTTT
TRBD1	21	TRBJ1-2	TRBV3-1	few	CASSLFGGGAVTRYGRYGYTF	TGTGCCAGCAGCCTTTTTGGAGGGGGCGCGGTAACCCGATATGGACGATATGGCTACACCTTC
TRBD2	15	TRBJ2-1	TRBV7-8	few	CASSSIAGVYNEQFF	TGTGCCAGCAGCTCCATAGCGGGAGTCTACAATGAGCAGTTCTTC
NA	13	TRBJ2-2	TRBV5-1	few	CASSLVGTGELFF	TGCGCCAGCAGCTTGGTGGGCACCGGGGAGCTGTTTTTT
TRBD1	16	TRBJ2-3	TRBV5-4	NA	CASSPGRGTVGDTQYF	TGTGCCAGCAGCCCCGGCAGGGGGACAGTAGGAGATACGCAGTATTTT
TRBD1	15	TRBJ2-2	TRBV5-1	NA	CASSFGQGWTGELFF	TGCGCCAGCAGCTTCGGACAGGGGTGGACCGGGGAGCTGTTTTTT
TRBD1	13	TRBJ2-5	TRBV10-3	NA	CAISGGQGGTQYF	TGTGCCATCAGTGGGGGACAGGGTGGGACCCAGTACTTC
NA	14	TRBJ2-5	TRBV7-3	NA	CASSRGGGQETQYF	TGTGCCAGCAGCCGAGGGGGGGGCCAAGAGACCCAGTACTTC
NA	14	TRBJ1-1	TRBV20-1	many	CSARRGNANTEAFF	TGCAGTGCGCGGCGGGGCAATGCGAACACTGAAGCTTTCTTT
TRBD2	13	TRBJ2-7	TRBV29-1	many	CSVVAGGTYEQYF	TGCAGCGTTGTGGCGGGAGGCACCTACGAGCAGTACTTC
NA	14	TRBJ2-2	TRBV5-1	few	CASSAGPDTGELFF	TGCGCCAGCAGCGCGGGACCAGACACCGGGGAGCTGTTTTTT
NA	17	TRBJ2-1	TRBV29-1	NA	CSVEGRGNRGDFNEQFF	TGCAGCGTTGAAGGGAGGGGGAACAGGGGAGACTTCAATGAGCAGTTCTTC
NA	14	TRBJ2-2	TRBV7-3	few	CASSARQGSGELFF	TGTGCCAGCAGCGCTCGCCAGGGCTCCGGGGAGCTGTTTTTT
NA	13	TRBJ2-1	TRBV11-3	few	CASSLVDGGPQFF	TGTGCCAGCAGCTTAGTCGACGGAGGGCCCCAGTTCTTC
NA	13	TRBJ1-1	TRBV28	NA	CASRLGGNTEAFF	TGTGCCAGCAGACTAGGCGGGAACACTGAAGCTTTCTTT
NA	14	TRBJ2-2	TRBV21-1	many	CASSQGLVTGELFF	TGTGCCAGCAGCCAAGGACTAGTCACCGGGGAGCTGTTTTTT
NA	16	TRBJ1-1	TRBV15	NA	CATRSPEAVPGTEAFF	TGTGCCACCAGGTCTCCCGAGGCGGTCCCTGGAACTGAAGCTTTCTTT
NA	13	TRBJ1-2	TRBV28	NA	CASRGRGAYGYTF	TGTGCCAGCAGGGGGCGGGGCGCCTATGGCTACACCTTC
NA	11	TRBJ1-1	TRBV28	many	CASSLGAGAFF	TGTGCCAGCAGTTTGGGGGCCGGAGCTTTCTTT
TRBD2	19	TRBJ2-4	TRBV11-1	few	CASSPATSGRGAAKNIQYF	TGTGCCAGCAGCCCCGCGACTAGCGGGAGGGGGGCAGCCAAAAACATTCAGTACTTC
NA	12	TRBJ2-2	TRBV29-1	NA	CSANRGRGELFF	TGCAGCGCCAATCGGGGGCGCGGGGAGCTGTTTTTT
TRBD2	15	TRBJ2-3	TRBV12-3/TRBV12-4	NA	CASSHTSVGTDTQYF	TGTGCCAGCAGTCACACTAGCGTCGGCACAGATACGCAGTATTTT
NA	12	TRBJ2-7	TRBV28	NA	CASTAGPNEQYF	TGTGCCAGCACAGCCGGCCCTAACGAGCAGTACTTC
NA	16	TRBJ2-1	TRBV7-3	NA	CASSLTVNSGGNEQFF	TGTGCCAGCAGCTTAACAGTAAATAGCGGAGGGAATGAGCAGTTCTTC
NA	20	TRBJ2-6	TRBV10-2	few	CASSEPSRGGPFSGANVLTF	TGCGCCAGCAGTGAGCCATCCAGAGGAGGTCCATTTTCTGGGGCCAACGTCCTGACTTTC
NA	16	TRBJ2-1	TRBV7-2	many	CASSLGASVRSHEQFF	TGTGCCAGCAGCTTAGGGGCTAGCGTTAGATCTCATGAGCAGTTCTTC
NA	15	TRBJ2-3	TRBV5-1	few	CASSPSGPSTDTQYF	TGCGCCAGCAGCCCAAGCGGGCCCAGCACAGATACGCAGTATTTT
NA	13	TRBJ2-7	TRBV7-2	few	CASSSYRRDEQYF	TGTGCCAGCAGCTCCTACCGTCGAGACGAGCAGTACTTC
NA	12	TRBJ1-1	TRBV6-1	NA	CASNWGGTEAFF	TGTGCCAGCAATTGGGGGGGCACTGAAGCTTTCTTT
NA	12	TRBJ1-5	TRBV19	NA	CASSTGSQPQHF	TGTGCCAGTAGTACGGGTAGTCAGCCCCAGCATTTT